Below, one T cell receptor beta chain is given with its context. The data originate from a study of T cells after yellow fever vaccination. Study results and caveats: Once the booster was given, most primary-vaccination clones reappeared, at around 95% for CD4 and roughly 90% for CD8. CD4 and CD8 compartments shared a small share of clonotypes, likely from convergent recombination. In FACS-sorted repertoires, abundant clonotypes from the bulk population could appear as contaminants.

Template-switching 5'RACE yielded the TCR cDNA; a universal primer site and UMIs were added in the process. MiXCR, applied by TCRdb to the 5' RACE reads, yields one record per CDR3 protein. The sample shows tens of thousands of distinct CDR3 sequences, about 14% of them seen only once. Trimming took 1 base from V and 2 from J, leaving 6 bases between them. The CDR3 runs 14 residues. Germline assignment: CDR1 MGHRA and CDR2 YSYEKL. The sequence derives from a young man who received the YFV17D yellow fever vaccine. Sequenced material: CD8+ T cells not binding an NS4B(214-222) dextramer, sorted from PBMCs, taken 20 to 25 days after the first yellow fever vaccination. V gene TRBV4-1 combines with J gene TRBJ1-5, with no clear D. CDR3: CASSQVGRNQPQHF. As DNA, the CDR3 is TGCGCCAGCAGCCAAGTGGGCCGCAATCAGCCCCAGCATTTT.